This entry concerns a single T cell receptor (beta chain). The clone's antigen remains unknown. Per-base quality was not reported, and no clone a single base away is much larger than it. The sample belongs to a study of T cell responses to AZD1222 COVID-19 vaccine (dated by TCRdb to the early 2020s). Context from the whole study: TCR sequencing covered fewer than 250 trial participants: roughly 200 given two doses of AZD1222 and about 26 given two doses of MenACWY control vaccine. Trial participants were enrolled by age into 18-55, 56-69 and 70-plus year subgroups, with 148, 28 and 57 TCR-sequenced participants respectively.

The CDR3 measures 14 amino acids from cysteine to phenylalanine. The sequence is cut down to CDR3 DNA, 42 bases in frame from base 1. The germline V gene (reference sequence) provides CDR1 GTSNPN and CDR2 SVGIG. The V end gives up 4 bases and the J end 0 bases, leaving 5 bases in the junction not matched to a gene. The study at large found these results: Epitopes outside the regions mutated in the B.1.351 and B.1.1.7 variants were reportedly recognized by nearly half of the unique spike-specific TCRs. In the small 56-69-year group, the increase in depth fell short of significance, most likely because of low power. After two AZD1222 doses, both the breadth and the depth of spike-specific TCRs were significantly higher than at day 0 and than in MenACWY recipients. Because no samples from the day 14 peak response were available, repertoires could be characterized only after the peak T cell response. CD4 TCRs associated with the vaccine covered the entire spike protein, and the dominant responses were in regions 160-218 and 743-854. Conclusions about previously exposed vaccinees are limited because only five to seven AZD1222 recipients were SARS-CoV-2 seropositive at baseline. Participants were mostly white British and included more females than males, and it was suggested by the authors that clonal diversity may have been underestimated.

The label giving this sample's time point can be read as: about 28 days (+/-7) after the second vaccine dose. AZD1222 recipients with second doses at about 4 weeks or about 12 weeks were pooled, because spike-specific TCR depth and breadth did not differ between schedules. Vaccinee samples came from UK trials COV001 and COV002, including a single-blind randomized controlled phase 2/3 trial of AZD1222 (ChAdOx1 nCoV-19) in healthy adults. For TCRbeta chain sequencing, PBMC samples were collected from trial participants at day 0 and at day 28 after the second dose. The CDR3 regions of human TCRbeta chains were subjected to immunosequencing. On the study's bioinformatics: Repertoire TCRs were checked for matches against a reference library of SARS-CoV-2-specific TCRs that had been generated using the MIRA antigen-specificity platform. Breadth meant the fraction of unique TCRs that were SARS-CoV-2-associated, whereas depth meant the fraction of total T cells that were SARS-CoV-2-associated. Using the MIRA data, each spike-specific TCR was assigned both to the spike region to which the TCR was reactive and to a CD4 or CD8 class. Log10-transformed breadth and depth values were compared by one-way ANOVA with Sidak's multiple comparisons tests. The table comes from immuneACCESS by way of TCRdb, which keeps in-frame sequences with V and J called. Part of the clones is missing from these tables; in studies checked, under half for an unresolved V gene and the rest for unknown reasons. That table supplies the V and J calls and clone size; D and trimming were determined from the DNA. The sample records fewer than 70,000 clones, roughly 80% of which are singletons. Clones ranked in the top ten supply around 15% of the sample.

The specimen comprised peripheral blood, sampled 28 days after the second AZD1222 dose. The rearranged chain carries TRBV30 and TRBJ1-1; TRBD1 fits 7 bases in the junction. This clonotype was sampled from an adult who received the AZD1222 COVID-19 vaccine. The DNA is TGTGCCTGGAACTTAGGACAGGTGAACACTGAAGCTTTCTTT. It codes for CAWNLGQVNTEAFF.